Reported below is one T cell receptor beta chain. The sample is drawn from a study of blood T cells in healthy people across ages. Looking at the study overall: Every two T cells gave about one barcoded beta molecule via template switching.

A second PCR of about 7 to 12 cycles used a sample-barcoded 5' primer and a J-beta primer mix. TCRdb re-analysed the 5' RACE reads in MiXCR, keeping a single row per CDR3 protein. The data hold roughly 800,000 distinct CDR3 sequences, with roughly 60% observed a single time. V was shortened by 3 bases and J by 9 bases, with 12 bases between the two germline ends. Germline assignment: CDR1 SQVTM and CDR2 ANQGSEA. This CDR3 region has 12 residues. Each individual donor underwent a draw of roughly 10 milliliters of peripheral blood. Each sample yielded at least 6 million isolated PBMCs. Sequenced sample: blood. The TCR originated in a man younger than 40 in good health. This chain connects TRBV29-1 to TRBJ2-1; D is uncertain. CDR3 in amino acids: CSVEVSWREQFF. For the CDR3, the DNA is TGCAGCGTTGAGGTTTCGTGGCGTGAGCAGTTCTTC.